The rows below give T cell receptor beta chains drawn from one sample of a study of control samples from healthy donors and cancer patients. The protocol was immunoSEQ multiplex PCR, while the TCRdb copy is restricted to in-frame clones and leaves out a portion. The top ten hold around 1.5% of the sample, which has 150,000 to 200,000 clones, 90% seen once. The sample was blood. These TCRs come from a woman aged 50 to 65 in good health. The conserved cysteine and the conserved F or W are not part of the CDR3 here. Each record gives: V gene, J gene, CDR3 protein.

>TRBV11-2|TRBJ2-2
ASSLRRTGELF
>TRBV7-9|TRBJ2-2
ASSLAGMTGYTGELF
>TRBV28|TRBJ1-5
ASSLPPSRNQPQH
>TRBV6-6|TRBJ1-1
ASTRGVHTEAF
>TRBV6-2/TRBV6-3|TRBJ2-7
ASSYLGITRLAKLFTYEQY
>TRBV7-2|TRBJ2-5
ASSLGTSIETQY
>TRBV18|TRBJ2-2
ASSRQSPGDTGELF
>TRBV28|TRBJ1-2
ASSLLSQPSDRPVT
>TRBV11-2|TRBJ2-4
ASSSSGGAGNIQY
>TRBV9|TRBJ1-6
ASSTAGPDSPLH
>TRBV28|TRBJ2-7
ASSRQGWFYEQY
>TRBV6-6|TRBJ2-7
ASSHELTDSYEQY
>TRBV19|TRBJ2-2
ASSIRRHGRGGQTGELF
>TRBV6-6|TRBJ1-5
ASSLRGGEDSNQPQH
>TRBV7-3|TRBJ2-4
ASSPDRLPKVQY
>TRBV18|TRBJ1-2
ASSRQGADNYGYT
>TRBV11-3|TRBJ2-1
ASSSAGGLEQF
>TRBV28|TRBJ2-1
ASSSRPGPWGNNEQF
>TRBV5-6|TRBJ1-2
ASSLQLLPGYT
>TRBV27|TRBJ2-3
ASSWTGGHGPDTQY
>TRBV19|TRBJ2-1
ASSNQGQSYNEQF
>TRBV5-1|TRBJ1-1
ASSLQNMNTEAF
>TRBV30|TRBJ1-1
ARSRAYQNTEAF
>TRBV12-1|TRBJ2-1
ASSLGREDAYNEQF
>TRBV11-2|TRBJ2-7
ASSLAGSGGDYEQY
>TRBV18|TRBJ1-3
ASSREQGSGNTIY
>TRBV12-5|TRBJ2-3
ASGLGGGTQY
>TRBV27|TRBJ1-4
ASSLTRQGLHEKLF
>TRBV6-5|TRBJ2-3
ASSRDVTDTQY
>TRBV27|TRBJ1-2
ASRAGQYSTSNYGYT
>TRBV5-1|TRBJ1-4
ASSPNTGGINEKLF
>TRBV11-2|TRBJ2-6
ASSWLRAVGANVLT
>TRBV6-5|TRBJ1-2
ASRGQGGFVVGYT
>TRBV5-1|TRBJ2-7
ASSLAPLTSGDYEQY
>TRBV7-2|TRBJ2-3
ASSLARTSGSSTDTQY
>TRBV5-1|TRBJ2-5
ASSRGQPNQETQY
>TRBV6-5|TRBJ2-7
ASKDGSWDEQY
>TRBV5-1|TRBJ2-5
ASSLGIAPETQY
>TRBV2|TRBJ1-2
ASSLVDLLSYGYT
>TRBV5-5|TRBJ1-6
ASSPRVSSYNSPLH
>TRBV3-1/TRBV3-2|TRBJ1-2
ASSQSYGYT
>TRBV27|TRBJ2-7
ASSLLIRSYEQY
>TRBV19|TRBJ2-5
ASSPRLALMIETQY
>TRBV6-5|TRBJ1-1
ASTRGGNTEAF
>TRBV13|TRBJ2-7
ASSLTLGGKGGYEQY
>TRBV10-3|TRBJ1-2
AITSSGSYGYT
>TRBV28|TRBJ1-5
ASSPYLDNQPQH
>TRBV28|TRBJ1-5
ASSLWGRGRNQPQH
>TRBV10-3|TRBJ1-1
AIGGGGEVF
>TRBV7-9|TRBJ2-4
ASSPAPGGENIQY
>TRBV7-2|TRBJ1-2
ASSLNSGRAYGYT
>TRBV15|TRBJ2-1
ATSRGRGGSSYNEQF
>TRBV18|TRBJ1-1
ASWDRGKSTEAF